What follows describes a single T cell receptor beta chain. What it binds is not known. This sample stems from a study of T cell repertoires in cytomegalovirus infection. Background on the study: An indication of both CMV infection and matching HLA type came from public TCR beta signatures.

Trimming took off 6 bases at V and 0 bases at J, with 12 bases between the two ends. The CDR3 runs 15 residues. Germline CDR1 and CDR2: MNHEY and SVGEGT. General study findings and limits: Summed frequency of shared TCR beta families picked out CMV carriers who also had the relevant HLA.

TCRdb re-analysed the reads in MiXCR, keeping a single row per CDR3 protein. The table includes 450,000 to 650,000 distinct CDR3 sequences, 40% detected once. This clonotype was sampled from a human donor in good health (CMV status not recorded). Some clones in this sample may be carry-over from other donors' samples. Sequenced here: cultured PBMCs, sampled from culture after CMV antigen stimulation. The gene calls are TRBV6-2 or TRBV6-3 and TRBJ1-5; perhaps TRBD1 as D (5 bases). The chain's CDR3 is CASRETEISNQPQHF. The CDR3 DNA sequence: TGTGCCAGCAGAGAGACAGAGATTAGCAATCAGCCCCAGCATTTT.